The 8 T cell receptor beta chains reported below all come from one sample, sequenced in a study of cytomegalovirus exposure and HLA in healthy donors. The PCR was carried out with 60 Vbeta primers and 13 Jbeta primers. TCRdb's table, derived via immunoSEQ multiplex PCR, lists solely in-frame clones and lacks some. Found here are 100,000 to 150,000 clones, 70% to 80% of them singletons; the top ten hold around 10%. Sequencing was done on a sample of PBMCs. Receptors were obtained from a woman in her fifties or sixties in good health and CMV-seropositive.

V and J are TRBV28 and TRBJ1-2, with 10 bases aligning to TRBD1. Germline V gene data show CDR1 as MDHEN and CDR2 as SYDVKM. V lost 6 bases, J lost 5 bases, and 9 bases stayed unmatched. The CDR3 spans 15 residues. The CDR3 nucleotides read TGTGCCAGCAGCCCGACGGGACAGGGGTCTTATGGCTACACCTTC. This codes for CASSPTGQGSYGYTF.

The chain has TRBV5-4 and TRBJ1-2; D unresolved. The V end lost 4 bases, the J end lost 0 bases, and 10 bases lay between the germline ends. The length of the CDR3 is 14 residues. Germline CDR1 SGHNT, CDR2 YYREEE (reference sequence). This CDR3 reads CASSPEKANYGYTF. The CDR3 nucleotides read TGTGCCAGCAGCCCCGAGAAAGCTAACTATGGCTACACCTTC.

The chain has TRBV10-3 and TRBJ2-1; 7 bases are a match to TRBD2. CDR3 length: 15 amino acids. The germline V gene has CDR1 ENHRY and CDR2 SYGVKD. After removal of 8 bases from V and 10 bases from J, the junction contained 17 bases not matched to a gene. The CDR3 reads CAIPKGEGGAGEQFF. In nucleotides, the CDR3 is TGTGCCATCCCAAAAGGGGAGGGAGGGGCTGGCGAGCAGTTCTTC.

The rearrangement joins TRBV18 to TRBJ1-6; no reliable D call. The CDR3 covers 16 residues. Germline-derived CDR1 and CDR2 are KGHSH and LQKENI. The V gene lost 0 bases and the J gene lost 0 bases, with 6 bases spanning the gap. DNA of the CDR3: TGTGCCAGCTCACCACCGAGTAGCTCCTATAATTCACCCCTCCACTTT. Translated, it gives CASSPPSSSYNSPLHF.

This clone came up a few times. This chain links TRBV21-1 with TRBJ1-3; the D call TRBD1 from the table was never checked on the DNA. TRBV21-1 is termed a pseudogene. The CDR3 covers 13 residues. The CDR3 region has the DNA TGTGCCAGCCCGCAAGGGGCTGGAAACACCATATATTTT. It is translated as CASPQGAGNTIYF.

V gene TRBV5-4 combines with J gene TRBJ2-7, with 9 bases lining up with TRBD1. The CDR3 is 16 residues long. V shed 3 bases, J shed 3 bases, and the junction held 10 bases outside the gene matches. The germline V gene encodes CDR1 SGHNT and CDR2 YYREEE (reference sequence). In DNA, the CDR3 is TGTGCCAGCAGCTCAGGCGGACAGGGGACAAACTACGAGCAGTACTTC. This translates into CASSSGGQGTNYEQYF. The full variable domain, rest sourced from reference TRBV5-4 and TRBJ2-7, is ETGVTQSPTHLIKTRGQQVTLRCSSQSGHNTVSWYQQALGQGPQFIFQYYREEENGRGNFPPRFSGLQFPNYSSELNVNALELDDSALYLCASSSGGQGTNYEQYFGPGTRLTVT.

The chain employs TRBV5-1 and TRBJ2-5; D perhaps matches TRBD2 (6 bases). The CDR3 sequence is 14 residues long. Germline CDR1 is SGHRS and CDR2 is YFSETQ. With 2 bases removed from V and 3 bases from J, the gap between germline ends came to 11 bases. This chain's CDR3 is CASSFGGEKETQYF. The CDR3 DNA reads TGCGCCAGCAGCTTCGGGGGTGAGAAAGAGACCCAGTACTTC. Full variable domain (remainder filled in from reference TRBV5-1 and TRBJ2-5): KAGVTQTPRYLIKTRGQQVTLSCSPISGHRSVSWYQQTPGQGLQFLFEYFSETQRNKGNFPGRFSGRQFSNSRSEMNVSTLELGDSALYLCASSFGGEKETQYFGPGTRLLVL.

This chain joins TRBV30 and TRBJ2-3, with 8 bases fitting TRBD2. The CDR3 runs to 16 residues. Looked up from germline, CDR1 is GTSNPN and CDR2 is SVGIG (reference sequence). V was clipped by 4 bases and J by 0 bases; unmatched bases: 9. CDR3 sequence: CAWIPPSGSSTDTQYF. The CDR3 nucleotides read TGTGCCTGGATTCCACCTAGCGGGTCTAGCACAGATACGCAGTATTTT.